This TCR beta chain was found in a study of blood T cells in healthy people across ages (dated by TCRdb to the mid-2010s). Some background on the complete study: Template switching captured roughly one uniquely barcoded TCR beta cDNA molecule per two T cells in model experiments. Four age groups were formed from the donors: young (average around 15 years), middle-aged (approximately 40), aged (over 55) and long-lived (about 75). To track age-related changes in TCR beta repertoire diversity, the study relied on deep sequencing normalized with unique cDNA molecular identifiers. For two donors (one aged 18 to 30 and one aged 80 or older), the study analyzed two additional independent replicas of 1 million unique cDNA reads from the same blood draw. Donors of different ages were randomly distributed across sequencing lanes to avoid experimental bias.

The approximately 41 donors, aged roughly 6 to 100 years, were systemically healthy Caucasian individuals from Russia. Approximately 9 milliliters of peripheral blood were collected from each donor into EDTA-treated Vacutainer tubes. Ficoll-Paque density-gradient centrifugation was used to isolate PBMCs, with at least 6 million per sample. Trizol reagent was used to extract total RNA from the PBMCs, yielding at least 6 micrograms per sample. For every donor, an aliquot of PBMCs went through flow cytometry to measure the percentages of naive CD45RAhigh/CD27high T cells. Study-wide findings and limitations: Because profiling used bulk unsorted PBMCs, naive and antigen-experienced compartments could not be compared conclusively. Observed TCR beta diversity correlated strongly with the percentage of naive T cells measured by flow cytometry. Estimates of total diversity based on one million sequenced T cells were considered lower bounds and underestimates. Compared with the aged group, the long-lived group had more naive CD4+ T cells, fewer expanded clones and increased TCR diversity, suggesting age selection. Observed TCR beta diversity per million T cells fell roughly linearly with age, and a significant reduction was already apparent by age about 36. Donor CMV infection status was unknown, potentially confounding age-related changes in expanded clonotypes.

Library construction relied on 5' RACE. The sequencer was an Illumina HiSeq 2500. A second PCR of about 6 to 12 cycles was run with a J-beta primer mix and a sample-barcoded 5' primer. A template-switch 5' adaptor carrying 12 random nucleotides introduced a unique molecular identifier onto each TCR beta cDNA molecule. Each sample yielded at least 2.5 million CDR3-containing paired-end reads. The Mint cDNA synthesis kit, primed by a TRBC-specific oligonucleotide, was used to synthesize first-strand cDNA from all RNA. Following uracil-DNA glycosylase treatment, all cDNA underwent a first 18-cycle PCR with the universal primers M1SS and BC2_uni_R. The original methods were these. For normalization, 1 million high-quality reads were randomly selected from each sample, with every read carrying a distinct molecular identifier. Instead of being binned into consensus sequences, reads that shared molecular identifiers were thrown out. MiTCR, set to a Q25 quality threshold and the strictest error-elimination algorithm, was used for CDR3 identification, clonotype clustering and error correction. A nonparametric unseen species model using Euler transformation provided a lower-bound estimate of total TCR beta diversity. TCRdb reanalyzed the raw reads on its own, using fastp at Q25 for trimming and MiXCR for clone calling, and kept in-frame beta chains. Rows merge per CDR3 protein into single entries with the most common DNA and genes. The V and J calls, along with clone size, are taken from TCRdb and not from the paper's own processing. Here the sample has around 1,700,000 distinct CDR3 sequences; 28% occur a single time. The leading ten clones occupy more than 6% of the sample.

CDR1 and CDR2 are read off the germline V gene as KGHSH and LQKENI. Trimming accounts for 3 bases at V and 1 base at J, while the number of junction bases matched to no gene is 5. The CDR3 measures 16 amino acids from cysteine to phenylalanine. The only DNA kept is the CDR3, 48 bases in frame from the first base. On this clonotype: What antigen it recognizes has not been identified. No base quality values were provided; no much bigger clone lies one nucleotide off.

The sequence derives from a woman younger than 45 in good health. Material: blood. The chain employs TRBV18 and TRBJ1-1; 10 bases in the junction line up with TRBD1. CDR3 reads: CASSPDRGSANTEAFF. The DNA reads as follows: TGTGCCAGCTCACCGGACAGGGGGTCGGCGAACACTGAAGCTTTCTTT.